A single sample is the source of the 23 T cell receptor beta chains below, sequenced in a study of graft-versus-host responses after intestinal transplantation. No antigens are known for them. Sequenced by immunoSEQ multiplex PCR; TCRdb stores in-frame clones only, minus some. The sample has over 100,000 clones; roughly 93% are singletons. Sequenced here: unstimulated CD4+ T cells sorted from spleen or lymph node cells, sampled before intestinal transplant. The receptors originated from a human donor who received an intestinal transplant.

The J gene is TRBJ2-7, the V gene TRBV7-9; tentative D call: TRBD1 (6 bases). Trimming removed 0 bases from V and 5 bases from J, with 11 bases in between. Germline values: CDR1 SEHNR, CDR2 FQNEAQ (reference sequence). CDR3 length: 14 amino acids. Written as DNA, the CDR3 is TGTGCCAGCAGCTTAGCACAGGGATCCCACGAGCAGTACTTC. This translates into CASSLAQGSHEQYF.

The CDR3 DNA follows: TGTGCCACCAGCAGTGGAGGACGGAAGACCTACGAGCAGTACTTC. Translated: CATSSGGRKTYEQYF. The chain carries TRBV15 and TRBJ2-7; perhaps TRBD2 as D (5 bases). The CDR3 has 15 residues. V dropped 3 bases and J dropped 2 bases, with 14 bases sitting between them. Germline V gives CDR1 LNHNV, CDR2 YYDKDF (reference sequence).

As regards this clone: An end of the junction does not agree with germline; a read error may underlie this. This chain joins TRBV7-7 and TRBJ2-2; 7 bases agree with TRBD2. This CDR3 is 15 amino acids long. Germline-derived CDR1 and CDR2 are SSHAT and FNYEAQ (reference sequence). The DNA of the CDR3 is TGTGCTAGCAGCTTAGCTAGCGGGAACACCGGGGAGCTGTTTTTT. Translated: CASSLASGNTGELFF.

This sequence joins TRBV10-2 and TRBJ2-1, with D perhaps matching TRBD1 (5 bases). The CDR3 loop spans 13 amino acids. V lost 3 bases to trimming and J lost 4 bases, with 7 bases between them. The germline CDR1 and CDR2 sequences are WSHSY and SAAADI. CDR3 protein: CASSDQGYNEQFF. The CDR3 DNA follows: TGCGCCAGCAGTGACCAGGGATACAATGAGCAGTTCTTC.

The chain uses TRBV27 and TRBJ2-2; D possibly corresponds to TRBD2 (6 bases). Germline CDR1 MNHEY, CDR2 SMNVEV (reference sequence). The CDR3 runs to 15 residues. Trimming cost V 3 bases and J 1 base, with 9 bases left between them. The CDR3 DNA is TGTGCCAGCAGTTTTGAGGGACTGAACACCGGGGAGCTGTTTTTT. It codes for CASSFEGLNTGELFF.

The CDR3, as DNA: TGTGCCAGTTCCCCGGGACAGGGTAAAGGCAATCAGCCCCAGCATTTT. It codes for CASSPGQGKGNQPQHF. The chain employs TRBV19 and TRBJ1-5; 9 bases line up with TRBD1. CDR3 length: 16 amino acids. Germline V gene sequence: CDR1 LNHDA, CDR2 SQIVND (reference sequence). Trimming at V came to 8 bases and at J to 2 bases, leaving 10 bases not matched to a gene.

The J gene is TRBJ2-2, the V gene TRBV20-1, with D perhaps matching TRBD2 (5 bases). Germline V gives CDR1 DFQATT, CDR2 SNEGSKA (reference sequence). This CDR3 has 11 amino acids. CDR3: CRDSNTGELFF. The CDR3 DNA is TGCAGGGACTCGAACACCGGGGAGCTGTTTTTT.

This rearrangement joins TRBV7-9 to TRBJ1-1; the D gene is possibly TRBD1 (5 bases). This CDR3 spans 15 amino acids. V lost 4 bases, J lost 0 bases, and 12 bases lay in between. Germline V gene sequence: CDR1 SEHNR, CDR2 FQNEAQ (reference sequence). The CDR3 sequence is CASSSDGGMNTEAFF. The CDR3 region has the DNA TGTGCCAGCAGCTCTGATGGGGGTATGAACACTGAAGCTTTCTTT.

Details on this clone: Additional DNA sequences in this sample encode the identical CDR3. This chain joins TRBV18 and TRBJ1-5; D is ambiguous. V gave up 2 bases and J gave up 2 bases, with 1 base separating them. Germline CDR1 is KGHSH and CDR2 is LQKENI. The CDR3 sequence is 12 residues long. The DNA of the CDR3 is TGTGCCAGCTCACCAGGCAATCAGCCCCAGCATTTT. Its translation is CASSPGNQPQHF.

The chain employs TRBV4-1 and TRBJ1-1, with TRBD1 identical over 10 bases. Germline CDR1 reads MGHRA; CDR2 reads YSYEKL. V shed 3 bases and J 5 bases; nucleotides not matched to a gene: 9. The CDR3 runs 16 residues. CDR3 loop: CASSHSTGGTGTEAFF. DNA for the CDR3: TGCGCCAGCAGCCACTCGACAGGGGGCACGGGAACTGAAGCTTTCTTT.

The chain is built from TRBV7-9 and TRBJ2-3; TRBD2 agrees at 11 bases. The ends lost 5 bases at V and 4 bases at J; junction bases unmatched: 8. The germline CDR1 and CDR2 sequences are SEHNR and FQNEAQ (reference sequence). The CDR3 has 16 residues. CDR3 sequence (DNA): TGTGCCAGCAGCCATAGCGGGAGGGCCCTCGCAGATACGCAGTATTTT. Its translation is CASSHSGRALADTQYF.

The count of this clone is one. V and J are TRBV5-1 and TRBJ2-5, with TRBD1 matching over 7 bases. The DNA matches TRBJ2-7 better at its end, which makes the J call doubtful. Germline V gives CDR1 SGHRS, CDR2 YFSETQ. This CDR3 spans 15 amino acids. As DNA, the CDR3 is TGCGCCAGCAGCTTGACAGGGGTGAGCTCCTACGAGCAGTACTTC. The encoded protein is CASSLTGVSSYEQYF.

The CDR3 spells CASSLSSSYEQYF. In nucleotides, the CDR3 is TGTGCCAGCAGCTTAAGTTCTAGCTACGAGCAGTACTTC. The chain couples TRBV11-2 to TRBJ2-7, with D hard to call. Germline V lookup: CDR1 SGHAT, CDR2 FQNNGV. The CDR3 is 13 amino acids. Trimming shortened V by 2 bases and J by 3 bases, and 8 bases separated the two germline ends. Looking up the rest from reference TRBV11-2 and TRBJ2-7 gives the full variable domain: EAGVAQSPRYKIIEKRQSVAFWCNPISGHATLYWYQQILGQGPKLLIQFQNNGVVDDSQLPKDRFSAERLKGVDSTLKIQPAKLEDSAVYLCASSLSSSYEQYFGPGTRLTVT.

The gene calls are TRBV6-1 and TRBJ2-3; 8 bases map to TRBD2. V was pared by 6 bases and J by 4 bases, with 3 bases of the junction left unmatched. CDR1 is MNHNS, CDR2 SASEGT, per germline. This CDR3 spans 13 amino acids. DNA of the CDR3: TGTGCCAGCAGGGGACTAGTAGCAGATACGCAGTATTTT. It yields the protein CASRGLVADTQYF.

V and J are TRBV6-5 and TRBJ1-1; 7 bases map to TRBD1. Germline CDR1 and CDR2: MNHEY and SVGAGI. The trim removed 4 bases at V and 4 bases at J, leaving 6 bases unmatched. This CDR3 contains 14 residues. The CDR3: CASSLHRGGTEAFF. Written as DNA, the CDR3 is TGTGCCAGCAGTTTACACAGGGGTGGCACTGAAGCTTTCTTT.

The CDR3 loop is CASTRDNPNYGYTF. In DNA form, the CDR3 reads TGTGCCAGCACTCGGGACAATCCGAACTATGGCTACACCTTC. The chain combines TRBV2 with TRBJ1-2; TRBD1 might be the D (6 bases). Germline V gives CDR1 SNHLY, CDR2 FYNNEI. This CDR3 contains 14 residues. V was trimmed by 7 bases and J by 2 bases, leaving 14 bases between them.

V and J are TRBV5-6 and TRBJ1-1; D gene uncertain. Germline lookup yields CDR1 SGHDT and CDR2 YYEEEE. Trimming pared 4 bases from V and 0 bases from J, leaving 10 bases between. This CDR3 is built from 14 residues. The CDR3 coding sequence is TGTGCCAGCAGCCTAGGACTTCTGAACACTGAAGCTTTCTTT. Its translation: CASSLGLLNTEAFF.

The chain is built from TRBV5-4 and TRBJ1-5, with D uncertain. The CDR3 length is 14 residues. In germline, CDR1 is SGHNT, CDR2 YYREEE (reference sequence). V was shortened by 2 bases and J by 1 base, with 7 bases between the two germline ends. CDR3 protein: CASSFWQSNQPQHF. DNA of the CDR3: TGTGCCAGCAGCTTTTGGCAGAGCAATCAGCCCCAGCATTTT.

As for this clone: Mismatch with germline at one junction end may stem from a read error. The rearrangement joins TRBV7-7 to TRBJ2-5; 10 bases match TRBD1. CDR1 is SSHAT and CDR2 is FNYEAQ in the germline V gene (reference sequence). The CDR3 totals 15 residues. The CDR3 spells CASSLDRGSGETQYF. As DNA, the CDR3 is TGTGCTAGCAGCTTGGACAGGGGGAGCGGGGAGACCCAGTACTTC.

The chain links TRBV6-1 to TRBJ2-1; 8 nucleotides align to TRBD2. J gave up 7 bases and V 6 bases, and 11 bases lay outside the gene matches. CDR1 is MNHNS and CDR2 is SASEGT in the germline V gene. This CDR3 contains 15 residues. The CDR3 sequence: CASSASGSVRNEQFF. CDR3 coding DNA: TGTGCCAGCAGCGCGAGCGGGAGTGTGAGGAATGAGCAGTTCTTC.

This clone appeared a single time. V and J are TRBV11-3 and TRBJ2-3; D ambiguous. This CDR3 has 11 amino acids. Trimming stripped 4 bases from V and 5 bases from J, with 4 bases between. The germline V gene has CDR1 SGHNT and CDR2 YENEEA. In nucleotides, the CDR3 is TGTGCCAGCAGCTCCCAAGATACGCAGTATTTT. The encoded protein is CASSSQDTQYF. The entire variable domain, with the rest obtained from reference TRBV11-3 and TRBJ2-3, is as follows: EAGVVQSPRYKIIEKKQPVAFWCNPISGHNTLYWYLQNLGQGPELLIRYENEEAVDDSQLPKDRFSAERLKGVDSTLKIQPAELGDSAVYLCASSSQDTQYFGPGTRLTVL.

The chain combines TRBV7-3 with TRBJ2-1, with D perhaps matching TRBD2 (7 bases). The CDR3 has 15 residues. CDR1 is SGHTA, CDR2 FQGTGA, per germline. The V and J ends lost 6 bases and 10 bases respectively, with 22 bases between them. CDR3 nucleotide sequence: TGTGCCAGCAGGGGGGCGGGAGAGTTTCCTGGGGAGCAGTTCTTC. Protein sequence: CASRGAGEFPGEQFF.

The CDR3 DNA reads TGTGCCAGCAAGCAGGGGGCTCTTACCTACGAGCAGTACTTC. It is translated as CASKQGALTYEQYF. The gene calls are TRBV27 and TRBJ2-7; 8 bases fit TRBD1. V was clipped by 7 bases and J by 2 bases; unmatched bases: 7. This CDR3 contains 14 residues. CDR1 is MNHEY and CDR2 is SMNVEV in the germline V gene (reference sequence).